These T cell receptor beta chains were read from a single sample in a study of Graves' ophthalmopathy and Graves' hyperthyroidism. TCRdb reprocessed the multiplex PCR reads with MiXCR, giving one entry per CDR3 protein. Of almost 750,000 distinct CDR3 sequences in the sample, 35% to 50% were seen once. Sequencing was done on a sample of peripheral blood. The source is an adult man with Graves' ophthalmopathy. The CDR3 runs from the conserved cysteine through the conserved F or W. D genes are given only for firm matches. A clone size is listed for some rows: how often the clone was seen (once, few, many), or a class if it is expanded.

>TRBV20-1|TRBD2|few|TRBJ2-7
CSARDGGRYGQYF
TGCAGTGCTAGAGACGGGGGGAGGTATGGGCAGTACTTC
>TRBV29-1|NA|NA|TRBJ1-1
CSVTGGPDKDTEAFF
TGCAGCGTTACGGGAGGGCCGGACAAAGACACTGAAGCTTTCTTT
>TRBV10-3|NA|many|TRBJ2-5
CAISEAGKETQYF
TGTGCCATCAGTGAGGCGGGGAAAGAGACCCAGTACTTC
>TRBV13|TRBD1|many|TRBJ1-2
CASSTPGGGYGYTF
TGTGCCAGCAGCACCCCAGGGGGCGGCTATGGCTACACCTTC
>TRBV25-1|NA|NA|TRBJ1-3
CASSLIGSSGNTIYF
TGTGCCAGCAGTTTAATTGGGAGCTCTGGAAACACCATATATTTT
>TRBV7-2|TRBD1|NA|TRBJ1-2
CASSFPTSGTANYGYTF
TGTGCCAGCAGCTTCCCGACTAGCGGGACAGCAAACTATGGCTACACCTTC
>TRBV27|NA|NA|TRBJ1-2
CASTTTSRGAGGYTF
TGTGCCAGCACCACCACAAGTAGGGGGGCGGGGGGCTACACCTTC
>TRBV7-4|TRBD2|NA|TRBJ2-7
CASTTGGAYEQYF
TGTGCCAGCACCACCGGGGGGGCGTACGAGCAGTACTTC
>TRBV24-1|TRBD1|NA|TRBJ1-1
CAPRPPGQGRTEAFF
TGTGCTCCCAGGCCTCCGGGACAGGGGAGGACTGAAGCTTTCTTT
>TRBV5-6|TRBD1|NA|TRBJ1-2
CASSLSLTGGYTF
TGTGCCAGCAGCTTATCTCTGACAGGGGGCTACACCTTC
>TRBV19|TRBD1|many|TRBJ2-7
CASSIAPGQGYEQYF
TGTGCCAGTAGTATAGCCCCGGGACAGGGCTACGAGCAGTACTTC
>TRBV10-3|NA|few|TRBJ1-2
CASSYRQGGYGYTF
TGTGCCAGCAGTTATAGGCAGGGTGGCTATGGCTACACCTTC
>TRBV15|NA|NA|TRBJ1-2
CATSRDRVGNTF
TGTGCCACCAGCAGAGATCGGGTCGGAAACACCTTC
>TRBV6-5|TRBD1|many|TRBJ1-2
CASSYQGQGNRYTF
TGTGCCAGCAGTTACCAGGGACAGGGAAATCGCTACACCTTC
>TRBV11-2|NA|NA|TRBJ2-5
CASSPGVSVCRETQYF
TGTGCCAGCAGCCCGGGGGTCAGCGTTTGTAGAGAGACCCAGTACTTC
>TRBV7-6|TRBD1|few|TRBJ2-7
CASSSGQGPLYEQYF
TGTGCCAGCAGCTCGGGACAGGGGCCCCTCTACGAGCAGTACTTC
>TRBV7-6|NA|once|TRBJ1-1
CASSSEGRAEAFF
TGTGCCAGCAGCTCGGAGGGAAGGGCTGAAGCTTTCTTT
>TRBV25-1|NA|many|TRBJ2-5
CASSEFTGPGGETQYF
TGTGCCAGCAGTGAATTTACGGGCCCTGGAGGGGAGACCCAGTACTTC
>TRBV29-1|TRBD1|NA|TRBJ1-5
CSVNRGRLRLQHF
TGCAGCGTCAACAGGGGACGGCTTAGGCTACAGCATTTT
>TRBV25-1|TRBD1|NA|TRBJ2-1
CASSETGASYNEQFF
TGTGCCAGCAGTGAGACAGGGGCGTCCTACAATGAGCAGTTCTTC
>TRBV14|NA|NA|TRBJ2-7
CASSPGSRGLSSYEQYF
TGTGCCAGCAGCCCCGGAAGCCGGGGACTGAGCTCCTACGAGCAGTACTTC
>TRBV19|TRBD1|NA|TRBJ1-5
CASSTGTGGYSNQPQHF
TGTGCCAGTAGTACCGGGACAGGGGGGTATAGCAATCAGCCCCAGCATTTT
>TRBV20-1|TRBD1|NA|TRBJ1-1
CSAREQGRNTEAFF
TGCAGTGCTAGAGAACAGGGGAGAAACACTGAAGCTTTCTTT
>TRBV19|NA|NA|TRBJ2-2
CASSTNHRAGWDGELFF
TGTGCCAGTAGTACGAATCACCGGGCCGGATGGGACGGGGAGCTGTTTTTT
>TRBV10-2|TRBD2|many|TRBJ2-7
CASTREAEDEQYF
TGCGCCAGCACCCGGGAGGCCGAGGACGAGCAGTACTTC
>TRBV7-9|NA|NA|TRBJ2-5
CASSLYRDQETQYF
TGTGCCAGCAGCTTATACAGGGATCAAGAGACCCAGTACTTC
>TRBV10-3|NA|NA|TRBJ2-7
CAISPKTQGVGYEQYF
TGTGCCATCAGTCCAAAGACACAAGGGGTGGGCTACGAGCAGTACTTC
>TRBV2|NA|many|TRBJ2-7
CASSEPRAYEQYF
TGTGCCAGCAGTGAACCCAGAGCCTACGAGCAGTACTTC
>TRBV6-6|NA|NA|TRBJ2-7
CASSYIRPVLDYEQYF
TGTGCCAGCAGTTACATCCGTCCAGTATTGGATTACGAGCAGTACTTC
>TRBV11-1|NA|NA|TRBJ1-1
CARTHSQPIGTEAFF
TGTGCTAGAACCCACAGCCAACCCATCGGGACTGAAGCTTTCTTT
>TRBV7-3|NA|many|TRBJ1-6
CASSLWGASNSPLHF
TGTGCCAGCAGCTTATGGGGGGCCTCGAATTCACCCCTCCACTTT
>TRBV10-3|NA|NA|TRBJ2-2
CAISGTDANTGELFF
TGTGCCATCAGTGGGACAGACGCGAACACCGGGGAGCTGTTTTTT
>TRBV10-3|NA|many|TRBJ1-5
CASSRGGVGNQPQHF
TGTGCCAGCAGCCGTGGCGGCGTGGGCAATCAGCCCCAGCATTTT
>TRBV24-1|NA|many|TRBJ1-6
CATSDPSTGGALHF
TGTGCCACCAGTGATCCCTCGACAGGAGGTGCCCTCCACTTT
>TRBV25-1|NA|NA|TRBJ1-6
CACSTPSSYNSPLHF
TGTGCCTGCAGTACACCTAGCTCCTATAATTCACCCCTCCACTTT
>TRBV29-1|NA|once|TRBJ2-7
CSVEPQDGSDEQYF
TGCAGCGTCGAACCTCAGGACGGTAGCGATGAGCAGTACTTC
>TRBV6-2/TRBV6-3|TRBD1|few|TRBJ1-2
CASTIHGTGAYGYTF
TGTGCCAGCACCATCCACGGGACAGGGGCCTATGGCTACACCTTC
>TRBV10-3|NA|once|TRBJ1-2
CAISYFGGPYGYTF
TGTGCCATCAGTTATTTTGGGGGTCCCTATGGCTACACCTTC
>TRBV10-3|NA|many|TRBJ1-3
CAISVEGLGNTIYF
TGTGCCATCAGTGTTGAGGGGCTAGGAAACACCATATATTTT
>TRBV7-8|TRBD1|many|TRBJ1-4
CASSQEGTGLAKLFF
TGCGCCAGCAGCCAAGAAGGGACAGGGCTGGCAAAACTGTTTTTT
>TRBV25-1|NA|NA|TRBJ2-2
CASGEVRSGELFF
TGTGCCAGCGGAGAGGTACGCTCCGGGGAGCTGTTTTTT
>TRBV7-8|NA|few|TRBJ1-3
CASSLVGGGSGNTIYF
TGTGCCAGCAGCTTAGTAGGCGGCGGTTCTGGAAACACCATATATTTT
>TRBV24-1|TRBD1|few|TRBJ1-5
CASSSQGLQPQHF
TGTGCCAGCAGTTCACAGGGGCTTCAGCCCCAGCATTTT